These 14 T cell receptor beta chains were all obtained from the same sample, sequenced in a study of T-cell reconstitution after alpha-beta-depleted transplantation in children. It was with unique molecular identifiers that the TCRbeta library was prepared. TCRdb itself ran the PCR reads through MiXCR, one entry per CDR3 protein. The sample records 90,000 to 100,000 distinct CDR3 sequences, around 22% being singletons. The specimen comprised PBMCs, sampled before TCRalphabeta/CD19-depleted stem cell transplant. The receptors shown here come from a boy aged 2-9 years with acute lymphoblastic leukemia, due to receive a stem cell transplant.

The chain recombines TRBV4-2 with TRBJ2-6; the match to TRBD2 covers 7 bases. After removal of 1 base from V and 1 base from J, the junction contained 1 base not matched to a gene. The germline CDR1 and CDR2 sequences are LGHNA and YNFKEQ. CDR3 length: 16 amino acids. The CDR3 loop reads CASSQGGGSGANVLTF. The DNA for the CDR3 is TGTGCCAGCAGCCAAGGGGGAGGGTCTGGGGCCAACGTCCTGACTTTC.

This clonotype has only a few counts. The chain is built from TRBV7-3 and TRBJ2-3; tentative D call: TRBD2 (7 bases). Between the trimmed V and J ends, which lost 5 bases and 1 base, there was a span of 28 bases. There are 20 residues in the CDR3. Germline CDR1 and CDR2: SGHTA and FQGTGA. CDR3 nucleotides: TGTGCCAGCAGCACCAACGGGGTTGCTCTAGCGGAGGGGGGCACAGATACGCAGTATTTT. As protein: CASSTNGVALAEGGTDTQYF.

The chain has TRBV7-2 and TRBJ2-5; D unclear. Germline V gives CDR1 SGHTA, CDR2 FQGNSA. V lost 0 bases and J 5 bases, leaving 10 bases between the germline ends. This CDR3 spans 14 amino acids. CDR3 coding DNA: TGTGCCAGCAGCTTAGCCGGGTCGAGGGAGACCCAGTACTTC. The encoded protein is CASSLAGSRETQYF.

The chain has TRBV20-1 and TRBJ2-7; perhaps TRBD2 as D (6 bases). In germline, CDR1 is DFQATT, CDR2 SNEGSKA (reference sequence). Trimming cost V 3 bases and J 4 bases, with 16 bases left between them. The CDR3 has 14 amino acids. CDR3 region: CSASGGARGYEQYF. CDR3 bases: TGCAGTGCTAGCGGAGGGGCCAGAGGGTACGAGCAGTACTTC.

This clonotype was found a few times. The chain has TRBV7-2 and TRBJ2-1; D unresolved. The CDR3 is 13 residues long. Germline-derived CDR1 and CDR2 are SGHTA and FQGNSA. Trimming cost V 0 bases and J 13 bases, with 13 bases left between them. The CDR3: CASSLAVSRTQFF. For the CDR3, the DNA is TGTGCCAGCAGCTTAGCGGTCAGCCGGACCCAGTTCTTC. Together with reference TRBV7-2 and TRBJ2-1, the CDR3 gives the full variable domain: GAGVSQSPSNKVTEKGKDVELRCDPISGHTALYWYRQSLGQGLEFLIYFQGNSAPDKSGLPSDRFSAERTGGSVSTLTIQRTQQEDSAVYLCASSLAVSRTQFFGPGTRLTVL.

This chain links TRBV5-1 with TRBJ1-1, with D hard to call. Between the trimmed V and J ends, which lost 0 bases and 0 bases, there was a span of 9 bases. The germline gives CDR1 SGHRS, CDR2 YFSETQ. The CDR3 runs to 15 residues. The CDR3 coding sequence is TGCGCCAGCAGCTTGGCCCCCCGTATGAACACTGAAGCTTTCTTT. Translation gives CASSLAPRMNTEAFF.

This clonotype has only a few counts. The CDR3 region has the DNA TGTGCCAGCAGTTTGGGCCAGCCCCAGCATTTT. It specifies CASSLGQPQHF. The rearrangement uses TRBV12-3 or TRBV12-4 and TRBJ1-5; D unresolved. The CDR3 is 11 residues long. Trimming left V 3 bases short and J 7 bases short, with 4 bases between.

This clonotype was counted only a few times. The chain couples TRBV20-1 to TRBJ2-1; 8 bases match TRBD2. CDR1 and CDR2 (germline): DFQATT, SNEGSKA (reference sequence). J was trimmed by 7 bases and V by 6 bases; bases with no gene match: 26. CDR3 length: 19 residues. The DNA of the CDR3 is TGCAGTGCCAGGGAACTAGCGGAGGATTACCACCTTTTAAGGAATGAGCAGTTCTTC. Its translation: CSARELAEDYHLLRNEQFF.

Turning to this clonotype: Its ends do not fully match the called genes, so a read error is possible. The J gene is TRBJ2-1, the V gene TRBV4-1; 10 nucleotides line up with TRBD2. This CDR3 region has 16 residues. Germline CDR1 MGHRA, CDR2 YSYEKL. The CDR3 DNA reads TGCGCCAGCAGCCAAGAAAGGACTAGCGGCTACAATGAGCAGATCTTC. Encoded protein: CASSQERTSGYNEQIF.

This rearrangement joins TRBV7-2 to TRBJ2-3, with D unclear. Germline V gene lookup returns CDR1 SGHTA and CDR2 FQGNSA. The CDR3 totals 15 residues. Trimming shortened V by 3 bases and J by 2 bases, and 12 bases separated the two germline ends. The CDR3 region has the DNA TGTGCCAGCAGCTTTAGCAGACTGCACACAGATACGCAGTATTTT. Protein: CASSFSRLHTDTQYF.

The V and J genes are TRBV7-9 and TRBJ2-4; D is tentatively TRBD1 or TRBD2 (6 bases each). The CDR3 is 16 residues long. Germline V gives CDR1 SEHNR, CDR2 FQNEAQ (reference sequence). Trimming removed 4 bases from V and 5 bases from J, with 18 bases in between. The CDR3 DNA sequence: TGTGCCAGCAGCTCCCCCTTGCCGGAGGGGGAAAACATTCAGTACTTC. It codes for CASSSPLPEGENIQYF.

This clonotype was seen only a few times. The chain joins TRBV15 to TRBJ1-1; 8 bases align to TRBD1. The V and J ends lost 3 bases and 1 base, in that order; junction bases with no gene match: 7. The CDR3 totals 16 residues. Germline V gene sequence: CDR1 LNHNV, CDR2 YYDKDF (reference sequence). DNA for the CDR3: TGTGCCACCAGCAGTGGACAGGGAGGAAGGAACACTGAAGCTTTCTTT. This codes for CATSSGQGGRNTEAFF.

The chain joins TRBV3-1 to TRBJ2-1, with TRBD1 identical over 9 bases. The CDR3 covers 15 residues. V lost 1 base, J lost 5 bases, and 3 bases stayed unmatched. Germline-derived CDR1 and CDR2 are LGHDT and YNNKEL (reference sequence). The chain's CDR3 is CASSQGQGVHNEQFF. The CDR3, as DNA: TGTGCCAGCAGCCAAGGACAGGGGGTCCACAATGAGCAGTTCTTC.

In its sample, this clonotype was seen a few times. The chain combines TRBV29-1 with TRBJ2-3; D is perhaps TRBD2 (6 bases). Trimming took 8 bases from V and 5 from J, leaving 23 bases between them. CDR1 SQVTM and CDR2 ANQGSEA come from the germline V gene. This CDR3 comprises 15 residues. The CDR3 sequence: CSLRTGTGLVDTQYF. The CDR3 region has the DNA TGCAGCCTACGGACCGGGACTGGATTGGTAGATACGCAGTATTTT.